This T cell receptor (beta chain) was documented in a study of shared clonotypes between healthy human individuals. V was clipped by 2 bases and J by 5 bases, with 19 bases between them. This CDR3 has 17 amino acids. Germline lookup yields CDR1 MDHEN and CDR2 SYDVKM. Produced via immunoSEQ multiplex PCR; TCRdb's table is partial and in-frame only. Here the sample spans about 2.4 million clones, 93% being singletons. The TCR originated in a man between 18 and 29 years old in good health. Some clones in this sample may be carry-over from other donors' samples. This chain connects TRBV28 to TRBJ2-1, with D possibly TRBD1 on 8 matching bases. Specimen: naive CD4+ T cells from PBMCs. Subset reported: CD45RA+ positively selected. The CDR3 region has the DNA TGTGCCAGCAGTTTAACCAGGGGGCAGGGGAGGGACAATGAGCAGTTCTTC. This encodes CASSLTRGQGRDNEQFF.